Below, 6 T cell receptor beta chains from the same sample are listed, as sequenced in a study of blood T cell repertoires in COVID-19. Clones were sequenced by immunoSEQ multiplex PCR, and TCRdb holds only the in-frame ones, with some missing. The table records approximately 250,000 clones, 83% of them present only once. Material: peripheral blood. The receptor source for this set is a human donor in a cohort sampled during active COVID-19.

The chain is built from TRBV5-1 and TRBJ1-2; 9 bases line up with TRBD1. V lost 4 bases, J lost 0 bases, and 7 bases stayed unmatched. The CDR3 is 16 amino acids. Looked up from germline, CDR1 is SGHRS and CDR2 is YFSETQ. CDR3 DNA sequence: TGCGCCAGCAGCCTTGGGACAGGGACTACTAACTATGGCTACACCTTC. Protein sequence: CASSLGTGTTNYGYTF.

The chain's CDR3 is CASSRGREIFHEQFF. Here the CDR3 DNA reads TGTGCCAGTTCCCGAGGGAGGGAGATATTCCATGAGCAGTTCTTC. V is TRBV25-1 and J is TRBJ2-1, with 7 bases fitting TRBD2. This CDR3 is 15 amino acids long. V lost 9 bases to trimming and J lost 8 bases; unmatched junction nucleotides: 16. The germline V gene has CDR1 MGHDK and CDR2 SYGVNS.

The chain is built from TRBV5-1 and TRBJ1-2; unclear D gene. The CDR3 contains 12 residues. Germline lookup yields CDR1 SGHRS and CDR2 YFSETQ. V was cut by 0 bases and J by 5 bases, with 5 bases left in between. CDR3 coding DNA: TGCGCCAGCAGCTTGGAGAGTTATGGCTACACCTTC. Amino acid sequence: CASSLESYGYTF.

The rearrangement links TRBV30 to TRBJ1-5; tentative D call: TRBD1 (6 bases). The CDR3 runs 13 residues. In germline, CDR1 is GTSNPN, CDR2 SVGIG (reference sequence). The ends were cut back, 0 bases at V and 5 bases at J, with 8 bases in the middle. This CDR3 is CAWSVAGDQPQHF. CDR3 bases: TGTGCCTGGAGTGTAGCAGGGGATCAGCCCCAGCATTTT.

V is TRBV7-2 and J is TRBJ2-4; TRBD2 agrees at 7 bases. The CDR3 totals 15 residues. V lost 5 bases to trimming and J lost 7 bases; unmatched junction nucleotides: 11. Germline V gene lookup returns CDR1 SGHTA and CDR2 FQGNSA. This CDR3 reads CASSPGAGVGNIQYF. The CDR3 coding sequence is TGTGCCAGCAGCCCCGGGGCGGGAGTTGGTAACATTCAGTACTTC.

This chain joins TRBV6-4 and TRBJ2-3, with 14 bases identical to TRBD2. Trimming removed 6 bases from V and 5 bases from J; junction bases left unmatched: 4. Germline assignment: CDR1 MRHNA and CDR2 SNTAGT. The CDR3 is 15 residues long. The chain's CDR3 is CASSGLAGGIDTQYF. The CDR3 DNA is TGTGCCAGCAGCGGACTAGCGGGAGGAATAGATACGCAGTATTTT.